The rows below give T cell receptor beta chains drawn from one sample of a study of shared clonotypes between healthy human individuals. TCRdb's copy holds only in-frame clones and misses some; the assay was immunoSEQ multiplex PCR. The sample lists more than 2 million clones, around 95% occurring once. The sequenced sample was naive CD8+ T cells from PBMCs. The receptors here all came from a man aged 18 to 29 in good health. Some clones in this sample may be carry-over from other donors' samples. CDR3s include the opening cysteine and the closing phenylalanine or tryptophan. Fields, in order: V gene, CDR3 length, D gene, J gene, clone size, CDR3 DNA, CDR3 protein. D genes are given only for firm matches. Expanded clones are given a class, and other clones once, few, many or no size at all.

v_call: TRBV15; cdr3_length: 15; d_call: NA; j_call: TRBJ2-7; clone_size: NA; cdr3_nt: TGTGCCACCAGCAGTCTCTCAGGGCCCGGTGGGGAGCAGTACTTC; cdr3_aa: CATSSLSGPGGEQYF
v_call: TRBV27; cdr3_length: 13; d_call: TRBD1; j_call: TRBJ1-2; clone_size: NA; cdr3_nt: TGTGCCAGCAGTCCCGGGACAGGGGATGGCTACACCTTC; cdr3_aa: CASSPGTGDGYTF
v_call: TRBV5-3; cdr3_length: 15; d_call: NA; j_call: TRBJ1-5; clone_size: NA; cdr3_nt: TGTGCCAGAAGCTTTCAGGAGACTTGCAATCAGCCCCAGCATTTT; cdr3_aa: CARSFQETCNQPQHF
v_call: TRBV7-9; cdr3_length: 16; d_call: NA; j_call: TRBJ2-6; clone_size: NA; cdr3_nt: TGTGCCAGCAGCTCAGAGCAGGGTGAAGGGGCCAACGTCCTGACTTTC; cdr3_aa: CASSSEQGEGANVLTF
v_call: TRBV10-2; cdr3_length: 14; d_call: TRBD1; j_call: TRBJ1-5; clone_size: NA; cdr3_nt: TGCGCCAGCATGGACAGGAATAGCAATCAGCCCCAGCATTTT; cdr3_aa: CASMDRNSNQPQHF
v_call: TRBV4-1; cdr3_length: 15; d_call: NA; j_call: TRBJ1-4; clone_size: NA; cdr3_nt: TGCGCCAGCAGCCCAGTATCTGCAACTAATGAAAAACTGTTTTTT; cdr3_aa: CASSPVSATNEKLFF
v_call: TRBV10-3; cdr3_length: 17; d_call: NA; j_call: TRBJ2-2; clone_size: NA; cdr3_nt: TGTGCCATCAGTGAGCAAGCCGGGGCAGGGAGGACCGGGGAGCTGTTTTTT; cdr3_aa: CAISEQAGAGRTGELFF
v_call: TRBV29-1; cdr3_length: 15; d_call: TRBD2; j_call: TRBJ2-1; clone_size: once; cdr3_nt: TGCAGCGTTGAATTTAGCGGGAGGGCCGGAAATGAGCAGTTCTTC; cdr3_aa: CSVEFSGRAGNEQFF
v_call: TRBV13; cdr3_length: 16; d_call: TRBD2; j_call: TRBJ2-3; clone_size: NA; cdr3_nt: TGTGCCAGCAGCATAGTAGCGGGAGGCCGCACAGATACGCAGTATTTT; cdr3_aa: CASSIVAGGRTDTQYF
v_call: TRBV6-7; cdr3_length: 15; d_call: NA; j_call: TRBJ2-3; clone_size: once; cdr3_nt: TGTGCCAGCAGTTACCCCAGGACAGCCACAGATACGCAGTATTTT; cdr3_aa: CASSYPRTATDTQYF
v_call: TRBV7-9; cdr3_length: 13; d_call: NA; j_call: TRBJ2-2; clone_size: NA; cdr3_nt: TGTGCCAGCAGCTACCGGTCAACCGGGGAGCTGTTTTTT; cdr3_aa: CASSYRSTGELFF
v_call: TRBV27; cdr3_length: 16; d_call: TRBD2; j_call: TRBJ2-2; clone_size: NA; cdr3_nt: TGTGCCAGCAGTCACCAAACTAGCGGCAACACCGGGGAGCTGTTTTTT; cdr3_aa: CASSHQTSGNTGELFF
v_call: TRBV2; cdr3_length: 15; d_call: TRBD2; j_call: TRBJ2-3; clone_size: once; cdr3_nt: TGTGCCACGGGATCTTTCCGGGAGGGCACAGATACGCAGTATTTT; cdr3_aa: CATGSFREGTDTQYF
v_call: TRBV9; cdr3_length: 17; d_call: TRBD1; j_call: TRBJ2-1; clone_size: few; cdr3_nt: TGTGCCAGCAGCGTAGGTTCGGGACAGAGCTTGATCAATGAGCAGTTCTTC; cdr3_aa: CASSVGSGQSLINEQFF
v_call: TRBV5-1; cdr3_length: 14; d_call: NA; j_call: TRBJ2-1; clone_size: NA; cdr3_nt: TGCGCCAGCTCCGAGACTAGTAGATTTTATGAGCAGTTCTTC; cdr3_aa: CASSETSRFYEQFF
v_call: TRBV9; cdr3_length: 16; d_call: NA; j_call: TRBJ1-4; clone_size: NA; cdr3_nt: TGTGCCAGCAGCGTAGGACGGACTGCAACTAATGAAAAACTGTTTTTT; cdr3_aa: CASSVGRTATNEKLFF